This T cell receptor (beta chain) was sequenced in a study of blood T cell repertoires in COVID-19. Across the study: Specimens from acute and convalescent COVID-19 originated in the United States, Italy and Spain. In each case, the material was cDNA or gDNA derived from T cells, B-cell-depleted T cells, or PBMCs.

Clones were sequenced by immunoSEQ multiplex PCR, and TCRdb holds only the in-frame ones, with some missing. The data contain about 80,000 clones, more than 60% of them seen just once; the ten biggest clones take up around 15%. Material for sequencing was peripheral blood. The sequence derives from a human donor in a cohort sampled during active COVID-19.

CDR3 protein: CATNPQGNYGYTF. CDR3 DNA: TGTGCCACCAACCCACAGGGAAACTATGGCTACACCTTC. The chain couples TRBV2 to TRBJ1-2; weak D call: TRBD1 (6 bases). V lost 10 bases to trimming and J lost 2 bases, with 14 bases between them. The CDR3 covers 13 residues. Germline loops: CDR1 SNHLY, CDR2 FYNNEI.